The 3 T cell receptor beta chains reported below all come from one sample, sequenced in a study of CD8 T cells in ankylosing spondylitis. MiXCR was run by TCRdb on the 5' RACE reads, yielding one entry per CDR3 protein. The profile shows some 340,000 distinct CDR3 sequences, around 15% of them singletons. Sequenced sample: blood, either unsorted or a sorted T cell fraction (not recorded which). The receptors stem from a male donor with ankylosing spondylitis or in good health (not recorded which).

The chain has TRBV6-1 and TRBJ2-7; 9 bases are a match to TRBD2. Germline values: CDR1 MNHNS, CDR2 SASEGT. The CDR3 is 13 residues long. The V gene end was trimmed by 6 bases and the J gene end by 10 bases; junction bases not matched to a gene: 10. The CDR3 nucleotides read TGTGCCAGCAGCCAGCGGGGGGCCTACTCCCAGTACTTC. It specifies CASSQRGAYSQYF.

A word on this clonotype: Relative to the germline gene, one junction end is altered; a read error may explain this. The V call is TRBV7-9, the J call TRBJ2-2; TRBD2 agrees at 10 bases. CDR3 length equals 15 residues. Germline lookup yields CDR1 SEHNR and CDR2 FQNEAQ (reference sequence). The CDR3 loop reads CASSLAGATTGELFF. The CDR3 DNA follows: TGTGCCAGCAGCCTAGCGGGAGCAACCACCGGGGAGCTGTTTTTT.

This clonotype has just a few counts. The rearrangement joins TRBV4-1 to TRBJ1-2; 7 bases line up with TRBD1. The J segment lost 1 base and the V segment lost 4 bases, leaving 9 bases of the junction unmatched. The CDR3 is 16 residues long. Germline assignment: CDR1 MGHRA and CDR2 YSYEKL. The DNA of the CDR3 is TGCGCCAGCAGCCTTGGTGGGACAGCTGTTAACTATGGCTACACCTTC. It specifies CASSLGGTAVNYGYTF.